This T cell receptor beta chain was captured in a study of siplizumab effects on memory and regulatory T cells. The study, taken as a whole, reports: In unstimulated cells, naive T cells appeared more diverse than memory T cells and seemed major alloresponse contributors. A significant reduction in alloreactive sequences traceable to unstimulated CD4+ memory cells was produced by siplizumab. Confirmation was lacking for the suppressive function of proliferating Tregs derived from siplizumab cultures. The mean Treg-derived percentage of mappable alloreactive CD4+ clones was 60% to 80% with siplizumab compared with approximately 28% in controls.

This CDR3 contains 15 residues. Germline V gene sequence: CDR1 SGHNT, CDR2 YENEEA. V gave up 5 bases and J gave up 9 bases; unmatched junction bases: 11. In the case of this clone: Its antigen is still unknown.

Data came from immunoSEQ multiplex PCR; TCRdb stores just in-frame clones and leaves some out. The sample has about 110,000 clones, roughly 89% seen once. Material for sequencing was CD4+ T cells sorted from blood. This sequence originates from a human donor in good health. The chain carries TRBV11-3 and TRBJ2-1, with 9 bases that match TRBD2. The DNA of the CDR3 is TGTGCCAGCAGCCCAGGAATTAGCGGGAGTGGTGAGCAGTTCTTC. It encodes CASSPGISGSGEQFF.